This T cell receptor (beta chain) was captured by sequencing in a study of T-cell memory formation after mild COVID-19. General study results and limits: Memory cells collected pre-infection included some clones that later responded, suggesting cross-reactive memory joined.

This clonotype was detected ten times or more. The antigen remains unidentified. Mismatch with germline at one junction end may stem from a read error. The CDR3 totals 10 residues. Germline CDR1 and CDR2: SGHTS and YDEGEE. TCRdb re-derived calls from the 5' RACE reads in MiXCR, one entry per CDR3 protein. The repertoire holds over 55,000 distinct CDR3 sequences, with 10% to 15% as singletons. The source material was PBMCs or a T cell subset sorted from them (not recorded which). The chain is built from TRBV5-8 and TRBJ1-4; D unclear. This sequence originates from a young man who had mild COVID-19 (a few samples of this study predate the infection). Cell type and time point are not known. CDR3 region: CASSLKGGRF. In DNA, the CDR3 is TGTGCCAGCAGCTTAAAGGGAGGTCGTTTT.